Below, 24 T cell receptor beta chains from the same sample are listed, as sequenced in a study of cytotoxic CD8 clonotypes in ibrutinib-treated CLL. Produced via immunoSEQ multiplex PCR; TCRdb's table is partial and in-frame only. The sample lists about 85,000 clones, roughly 77% occurring once. The sequences come from PBMCs, collected after 12 months of ibrutinib treatment. The receptors shown here come from a human donor with chronic lymphocytic leukemia.

CDR3 DNA: TGTGCCAGCAGTGCCGGTGCTAGCGGCCAAGAGACCCAGTACTTC. Its protein product is CASSAGASGQETQYF. The chain links TRBV6-1 to TRBJ2-5; 7 bases line up with TRBD2. The germline V gene has CDR1 MNHNS and CDR2 SASEGT. The CDR3 covers 15 residues. Losses at the gene ends were 4 bases for V and 1 base for J; bases not matched to a gene: 6.

This rearrangement joins TRBV28 to TRBJ2-1; no clear D gene. The CDR3 runs to 13 residues. Looked up from germline, CDR1 is MDHEN and CDR2 is SYDVKM. Trimming cost V 3 bases and J 3 bases, with 6 bases left between them. CDR3 DNA sequence: TGTGCCAGCAGTTTGCCACACTACAATGAGCAGTTCTTC. It encodes CASSLPHYNEQFF.

This chain joins TRBV20-1 and TRBJ2-7; a possible D gene is TRBD2 (6 bases). Germline CDR1 and CDR2: DFQATT and SNEGSKA (reference sequence). V gave up 6 bases and J gave up 2 bases, with 8 bases separating them. The CDR3 covers 11 residues. CDR3 sequence reads: CSAGGPYEQYF. CDR3 nucleotide sequence: TGCAGTGCAGGAGGGCCCTACGAGCAGTACTTC.

The chain is built from TRBV10-3 and TRBJ2-1, with no clear D. This CDR3 is built from 14 residues. V was cut by 5 bases and J by 6 bases, with 14 bases left in between. Looked up from germline, CDR1 is ENHRY and CDR2 is SYGVKD. The CDR3 loop reads CAISRLSGSNEQFF. CDR3 in DNA: TGTGCCATCAGTCGGCTGTCTGGCAGCAATGAGCAGTTCTTC.

The chain recombines TRBV7-8 with TRBJ2-1, with D tentatively TRBD2 (6 bases). Germline V gene sequence: CDR1 SGHVS, CDR2 FQNEAQ. This CDR3 has 16 amino acids. V was pared by 2 bases and J by 3 bases, with 14 bases between. The CDR3 sequence: CASSLSAWRDYNEQFF. As DNA, the CDR3 is TGTGCCAGCAGCTTATCGGCATGGAGGGACTACAATGAGCAGTTCTTC.

This clone has just one count. V usage is TRBV15 and J usage is TRBJ1-4, with D tentatively TRBD1 (6 bases). The CDR3 is 16 amino acids. The germline CDR1 and CDR2 sequences are LNHNV and YYDKDF (reference sequence). Trimming removed 7 bases at V and 8 bases at J, with 23 bases between. The CDR3 is CATNKEDRQPPEKLFF. The CDR3 DNA reads TGTGCCACCAACAAAGAAGACAGGCAGCCCCCAGAAAAACTGTTTTTT.

This clone was seen a handful of times. The V and J genes are TRBV7-3 and TRBJ2-3, with D unclear. The CDR3 is made up of 13 amino acids. Between the trimmed V and J ends, which lost 3 bases and 5 bases, there was a span of 9 bases. Germline CDR1 and CDR2: SGHTA and FQGTGA. The CDR3 sequence: CASSFWVGDTQYF. CDR3 coding DNA: TGTGCCAGCAGCTTCTGGGTCGGAGATACGCAGTATTTT.

This clone was counted a few times. The chain is built from TRBV6-6 and TRBJ1-1; 7 bases are shared with TRBD1. The CDR3 consists of 14 residues. The germline gives CDR1 MNHNY, CDR2 SVGAGI (reference sequence). Losses at the gene ends were 7 bases for V and 4 bases for J; bases not matched to a gene: 9. CDR3 DNA: TGTGCCAGCATTCAGGGGGGGCTGAGCACTGAAGCTTTCTTT. Translation: CASIQGGLSTEAFF.

Concerning this clone: The sample has other DNA sequences that encode this CDR3 too. V and J are TRBV10-3 and TRBJ1-2, with 8 bases aligning to TRBD1. The CDR3 length is 12 residues. V dropped 10 bases and J dropped 8; count of bases not matched to a gene: 9. Germline values: CDR1 ENHRY, CDR2 SYGVKD. CDR3 protein: CATGGAAEGYTF. The CDR3 DNA sequence: TGTGCCACAGGGGGCGCAGCGGAGGGCTACACCTTC.

The J gene is TRBJ2-2, the V gene TRBV7-2; tentatively, D is TRBD2 (6 bases). CDR1 and CDR2 from the germline V gene are SGHTA and FQGNSA. CDR3 length: 15 residues. Trimming shortened V by 4 bases and J by 5 bases, and 14 bases separated the two germline ends. Written as DNA, the CDR3 is TGTGCCAGCAGCTCAGCCCCGCTAGCGACCGGGGAGCTGTTTTTT. As protein: CASSSAPLATGELFF.

The V call is TRBV19, the J call TRBJ2-1, with D perhaps matching TRBD2 (5 bases). V lost 4 bases, J lost 1 base, and 26 bases lay in between. CDR1 LNHDA and CDR2 SQIVND come from the germline V gene (reference sequence). The length of the CDR3 is 20 residues. The chain's CDR3 is CASSTDSTLESGGSYNEQFF. The CDR3 coding sequence is TGTGCCAGTAGTACGGACTCGACCTTGGAAAGCGGTGGGTCCTACAATGAGCAGTTCTTC.

The chain employs TRBV2 and TRBJ2-3; tentative D call: TRBD2 (7 bases). The CDR3 consists of 14 residues. Germline CDR1 reads SNHLY; CDR2 reads FYNNEI. Trimming shortened V by 1 base and J by 6 bases, and 11 bases separated the two germline ends. In DNA form, the CDR3 reads TGTGCCAGCAGTGAAGATGGGAGGGGGGATACGCAGTATTTT. Its translation is CASSEDGRGDTQYF.

The chain recombines TRBV29-1 with TRBJ1-2, with a tentative D call TRBD1 (6 bases). CDR3 length: 12 amino acids. V dropped 6 bases and J dropped 5 bases, with 13 bases sitting between them. Germline V gene lookup returns CDR1 SQVTM and CDR2 ANQGSEA. CDR3 coding DNA: TGCAGCGTCTCGGACAGAGGATATGGCTACACCTTC. Its translation is CSVSDRGYGYTF. Drawing the rest from reference TRBV29-1 and TRBJ1-2, the complete variable domain is SAVISQKPSRDICQRGTSLTIQCQVDSQVTMMFWYRQQPGQSLTLIATANQGSEATYESGFVIDKFPISRPNLTFSTLTVSNMSPEDSSIYLCSVSDRGYGYTFGSGTRLTVV.

The V gene is TRBV5-1, the J gene TRBJ1-1, with D perhaps matching TRBD1 (5 bases). Germline V gene lookup returns CDR1 SGHRS and CDR2 YFSETQ. Trimming removed 3 bases at V and 1 base at J, with 7 bases between. The CDR3 runs 13 residues. This chain's CDR3 is CASSSTGNTEAFF. The CDR3 DNA reads as TGCGCCAGCAGCTCCACAGGGAACACTGAAGCTTTCTTT.

The chain is built from TRBV7-9 and TRBJ2-7; 7 bases fit TRBD2. J gave up 5 bases and V 8 bases, and 6 bases lay outside the gene matches. The CDR3 covers 12 residues. Germline CDR1 reads SEHNR; CDR2 reads FQNEAQ (reference sequence). CDR3 protein: CASQRGTHEQYF. CDR3 DNA: TGTGCCAGCCAGCGGGGCACCCACGAGCAGTACTTC.

The chain is built from TRBV6-5 and TRBJ2-7; D perhaps matches TRBD1 (6 bases). Germline CDR1 MNHEY, CDR2 SVGAGI. V was pared by 8 bases and J by 2 bases, with 19 bases between. This CDR3 is 15 amino acids long. The CDR3 here is CASGLHRVAPYEQYF. For the CDR3, the DNA is TGTGCCAGCGGTTTGCACAGGGTGGCCCCCTACGAGCAGTACTTC.

The chain recombines TRBV2 with TRBJ2-7, with 10 bases aligning to TRBD1. There are 13 residues in the CDR3. The germline V gene encodes CDR1 SNHLY and CDR2 FYNNEI. CDR3 residues: CAPSGTGVEEQYF. The CDR3 DNA reads TGTGCTCCCTCGGGGACAGGGGTGGAAGAGCAGTACTTC.

CDR3 in amino acids: CASTISGTGGIIEKLFF. The CDR3 DNA follows: TGTGCCAGCACCATATCCGGGACAGGGGGCATAATTGAAAAACTGTTTTTT. V and J are TRBV5-4 and TRBJ1-4; 12 bases are shared with TRBD1. Trimming cost V 6 bases and J 7 bases; bases outside gene matches: 13. The CDR3 extends over 17 amino acids. Germline V gene lookup returns CDR1 SGHNT and CDR2 YYREEE (reference sequence).

This chain connects TRBV7-2 to TRBJ2-4; 10 bases align to TRBD2. This CDR3 region has 15 residues. V gave up 6 bases and J gave up 0 bases; unmatched junction bases: 2. Germline CDR1 reads SGHTA; CDR2 reads FQGNSA. The CDR3 DNA sequence: TGTGCCAGCAGGGCTAGCGGGGGAGCCAAAAACATTCAGTACTTC. This sequence encodes CASRASGGAKNIQYF.

This sequence joins TRBV28 and TRBJ2-6; tentative D call: TRBD1 (6 bases). The germline gives CDR1 MDHEN, CDR2 SYDVKM. The CDR3 has 15 residues. V lost 5 bases and J 6 bases, leaving 14 bases between the germline ends. The CDR3 is CASSAFRTAANVLTF. The CDR3 DNA follows: TGTGCCAGCAGTGCTTTCCGGACAGCGGCCAACGTCCTGACTTTC.

This clone has only one observation. The rearrangement uses TRBV5-4 and TRBJ2-5; D is ambiguous. Trimming pared 0 bases from V and 2 bases from J, leaving 5 bases between. The CDR3 is 13 amino acids. Germline CDR1 SGHNT, CDR2 YYREEE (reference sequence). This chain's CDR3 is CASSLGRQETQYF. The CDR3 nucleotides are TGTGCCAGCAGCTTGGGACGACAAGAGACCCAGTACTTC.

This clone showed up just once. The chain combines TRBV7-6 with TRBJ2-1, with 13 bases matching TRBD2. Per the germline V gene, CDR1 is SGHVS and CDR2 is FNYEAQ. V shed 5 bases, J shed 6 bases, and the junction held 7 bases outside the gene matches. The CDR3 is 16 amino acids. CDR3 DNA sequence: TGTGCCAGCAGCCCCAGGGGGACTAGCGGGGCCAATGAGCAGTTCTTC. It yields the protein CASSPRGTSGANEQFF.

This chain joins TRBV7-6 and TRBJ1-1, with TRBD1 as a possible D gene (6 bases). The CDR3 length is 13 residues. Germline CDR1 and CDR2: SGHVS and FNYEAQ. V shed 5 bases and J shed 6 bases, with 13 bases lying between them. The CDR3 loop reads CASSPREGAEAFF. DNA for the CDR3: TGTGCCAGCAGCCCTAGGGAGGGGGCTGAAGCTTTCTTT.

This chain connects TRBV7-2 to TRBJ1-1; the D gene is possibly TRBD1 (5 bases). Per germline, CDR1 SGHTA and CDR2 FQGNSA. This CDR3 region has 13 residues. The V and J ends lost 5 bases and 10 bases respectively, with 17 bases between them. The CDR3 loop is CASSRGTDPGAFF. Written as DNA, the CDR3 is TGTGCCAGCAGCCGGGGGACCGACCCCGGAGCTTTCTTT.